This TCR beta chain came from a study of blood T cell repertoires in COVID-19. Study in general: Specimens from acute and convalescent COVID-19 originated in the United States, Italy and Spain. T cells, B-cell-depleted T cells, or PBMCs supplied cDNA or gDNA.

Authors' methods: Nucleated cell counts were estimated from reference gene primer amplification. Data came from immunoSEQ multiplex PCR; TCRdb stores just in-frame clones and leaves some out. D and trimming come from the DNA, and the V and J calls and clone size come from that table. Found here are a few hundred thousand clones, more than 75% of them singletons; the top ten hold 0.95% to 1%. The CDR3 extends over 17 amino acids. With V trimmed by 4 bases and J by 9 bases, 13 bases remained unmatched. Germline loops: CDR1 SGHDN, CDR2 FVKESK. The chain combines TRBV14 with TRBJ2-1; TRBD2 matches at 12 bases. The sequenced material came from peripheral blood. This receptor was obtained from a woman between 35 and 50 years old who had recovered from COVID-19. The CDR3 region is CASSPLGLAGQEVEQFF. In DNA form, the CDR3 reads TGTGCCAGCAGCCCCCTAGGACTAGCGGGGCAAGAGGTTGAGCAGTTCTTC.